Each of the 14 T cell receptor beta chains below was sequenced from the same sample in a study of T cell changes during pregnancy in multiple sclerosis. Generated by immunoSEQ multiplex PCR, the TCRdb table keeps only in-frame clones and is missing some. This sample has some 110,000 clones, with roughly 90% found just once. Sequences were derived from peripheral blood, sampled after pregnancy. All receptors come from a female donor with multiple sclerosis, enrolled in a pregnancy study.

The V and J genes are TRBV28 and TRBJ1-2; D is perhaps TRBD1 (5 bases). V dropped 2 bases and J dropped 8 bases, with 15 bases sitting between them. The CDR3 covers 14 residues. Germline V gives CDR1 MDHEN, CDR2 SYDVKM. CDR3 nucleotides: TGTGCCAGCAGTTTAATAGGGGACTCACGGGGCTACACCTTC. Translation gives CASSLIGDSRGYTF.

This chain joins TRBV6-1 and TRBJ2-5; D remains ambiguous. Trimming stripped 0 bases from V and 4 bases from J, with 6 bases between. Germline assignment: CDR1 MNHNS and CDR2 SASEGT. CDR3 length equals 13 residues. CDR3 in DNA: TGTGCCAGCAGTGAAGCAAAGAGAGAGACCCAGTACTTC. The encoded protein is CASSEAKRETQYF.

This chain joins TRBV4-1 and TRBJ2-1, with D hard to call. V lost 1 base and J lost 0, with 10 bases in between. Germline CDR1 MGHRA, CDR2 YSYEKL. The CDR3 extends over 16 amino acids. CDR3 protein: CASSQASAVSYNEQFF. In DNA form, the CDR3 reads TGCGCCAGCAGCCAAGCCTCGGCGGTCTCCTACAATGAGCAGTTCTTC.

The chain recombines TRBV10-2 with TRBJ1-4; D gene unclear. This CDR3 is built from 14 residues. Trimming removed 2 bases from V and 1 base from J, with 5 bases in between. Germline CDR1 reads WSHSY; CDR2 reads SAAADI. The CDR3 DNA is TGCGCCAGCAGTGAGACTCGAACTAATGAAAAACTGTTTTTT. Its protein product is CASSETRTNEKLFF.

The rearrangement joins TRBV5-1 to TRBJ2-7; 10 positions match TRBD1. The germline V gene has CDR1 SGHRS and CDR2 YFSETQ. V shed 4 bases, J shed 5 bases, and the junction held 15 bases outside the gene matches. CDR3 size: 17 residues. The CDR3 protein is CASSLEIQGTGVNEQYF. The DNA for the CDR3 is TGCGCCAGCAGCCTAGAGATTCAGGGGACAGGGGTCAACGAGCAGTACTTC.

The chain links TRBV2 to TRBJ1-5, with 7 bases aligning to TRBD1. The V gene's germline CDR1 is SNHLY and CDR2 FYNNEI. This CDR3 comprises 13 residues. V trimming: 8 bases; J trimming: 5 bases; junction bases outside the gene matches: 6. The CDR3 coding sequence is TGTGCCAGCGGACGACAGGGCTATCAGCCCCAGCATTTT. Encoded protein: CASGRQGYQPQHF.

The rearrangement links TRBV27 to TRBJ2-3; D not resolved. Germline values: CDR1 MNHEY, CDR2 SMNVEV (reference sequence). The V end lost 0 bases, the J end lost 2 bases, and 12 bases lay between the germline ends. This CDR3 spans 16 amino acids. This chain's CDR3 is CASSLSGRVSTDTQYF. The CDR3 region has the DNA TGTGCCAGCAGTTTATCGGGCCGAGTCTCCACAGATACGCAGTATTTT.

The chain is built from TRBV7-9 and TRBJ1-1, with a weak D call TRBD1 (5 bases). V lost 5 bases and J 5 bases, leaving 12 bases between the germline ends. The CDR3 has 13 amino acids. The germline gives CDR1 SEHNR, CDR2 FQNEAQ (reference sequence). CDR3 DNA: TGTGCCAGCAGCCCAGGGCCTGGAACTGAAGCTTTCTTT. It encodes CASSPGPGTEAFF.

This sequence joins TRBV5-1 and TRBJ1-3; D might be TRBD1 (5 bases). The CDR3 covers 15 residues. Looked up from germline, CDR1 is SGHRS and CDR2 is YFSETQ. Trimming removed 3 bases from V and 0 bases from J, with 10 bases in between. DNA of the CDR3: TGCGCCAGCAGCTCAGGACAAACCTCTGGAAACACCATATATTTT. Translating gives CASSSGQTSGNTIYF. The variable domain in full, with the rest retrieved from reference TRBV5-1 and TRBJ1-3, is KAGVTQTPRYLIKTRGQQVTLSCSPISGHRSVSWYQQTPGQGLQFLFEYFSETQRNKGNFPGRFSGRQFSNSRSEMNVSTLELGDSALYLCASSSGQTSGNTIYFGEGSWLTVV.

The chain combines TRBV5-1 with TRBJ2-7; D might be TRBD2 (6 bases). The CDR3 spans 14 residues. CDR1 is SGHRS, CDR2 YFSETQ, per germline. V lost 7 bases to trimming and J lost 2 bases, with 16 bases between them. The CDR3 nucleotides read TGCGCCAGCTTTGGAGGGAGTGGCGCCTACGAGCAGTACTTC. The encoded protein is CASFGGSGAYEQYF.

This chain connects TRBV29-1 to TRBJ2-2; possible D gene TRBD1, 5 bases. The CDR3 sequence is 15 residues long. Per the germline V gene, CDR1 is SQVTM and CDR2 is ANQGSEA. The germline V and J ends were trimmed by 4 bases and 4 bases, with 16 bases remaining between them. Written as DNA, the CDR3 is TGCAGCGTTGGGAGCAGGGCGGTTGGCACCGGGGAGCTGTTTTTT. Protein product: CSVGSRAVGTGELFF.

The chain uses TRBV5-8 and TRBJ2-2; maybe TRBD2 (6 bases). The CDR3 sequence is 17 residues long. V lost 4 bases and J 0 bases, leaving 16 bases between the germline ends. The germline V gene has CDR1 SGHTS and CDR2 YDEGEE. This chain's CDR3 is CASSPGPGVSNTGELFF. CDR3 nucleotide sequence: TGTGCCAGCAGCCCCGGGCCGGGAGTATCGAACACCGGGGAGCTGTTTTTT.

V usage is TRBV30 and J usage is TRBJ1-5; 8 nucleotides agree with TRBD1. V lost 3 bases to trimming and J lost 9 bases; unmatched junction nucleotides: 10. There are 14 residues in the CDR3. The germline gives CDR1 GTSNPN, CDR2 SVGIG (reference sequence). CDR3: CAWSGGQVNWPQHF. The DNA of the CDR3 is TGTGCCTGGAGCGGGGGACAGGTCAATTGGCCCCAGCATTTT.

J is TRBJ2-2 and V is TRBV6-5, with unresolved D. V dropped 4 bases and J dropped 2 bases, with 8 bases sitting between them. Per the germline V gene, CDR1 is MNHEY and CDR2 is SVGAGI. The CDR3 spans 14 residues. CDR3: CASSLTPNTGELFF. The CDR3 DNA reads as TGTGCCAGCAGTTTAACTCCCAACACCGGGGAGCTGTTTTTT.